These 2 T cell receptor beta chains came from one sample sequenced in a study of identical twins listed by TCRdb under 2016. Receptors were amplified or captured by 5' RACE. Sequencing was performed on an Illumina HiSeq 2000. Using fastp trimming at Q25 and MiXCR clonotype assembly, TCRdb reanalyzed the public sequencing data and kept in-frame beta chains. Each record represents a unique CDR3 protein, reported with the most common genes and DNA among its rows. This sample gives 500,000 to 550,000 distinct CDR3 sequences in total; about a fifth of them show up just once. The top ten hold approximately 0.52% of the sample. These data were likewise used in another study, on yellow fever vaccine responses in identical twins.

The material sequenced was CD4+ T cells sorted from blood. The source is a woman aged 18-29 years in good health.

The chain employs TRBV20-1 and TRBJ2-1, with TRBD1 matching over 7 bases. CDR3 length equals 14 residues. V lost 6 bases and J lost 3; bases outside the gene matches: 8. Germline assignment: CDR1 DFQATT and CDR2 SNEGSKA (reference sequence). The CDR3 bases are TGCAGTGCAAAACAGGGGACGGTCTACAATGAGCAGTTCTTC. Protein sequence: CSAKQGTVYNEQFF.

In its sample, this clonotype was seen a few times. CDR3 protein: CASSPRPQSSSYEQYV. The DNA for the CDR3 is TGCGCCAGCAGCCCCCGACCGCAATCTTCCTCCTACGAGCAGTACGTC. The rearrangement uses TRBV5-1 and TRBJ2-7; no firm D call. The CDR3 is made up of 16 amino acids. Per germline, CDR1 SGHRS and CDR2 YFSETQ. With 4 bases removed from V and 0 bases from J, the gap between germline ends came to 17 bases.